One TCR beta chain is described in this entry. The CDR3 extends 3 residues past the end of the read, so its final part is completed from the germline J gene. These data belong to a study of T cells in women clearing cervical HPV infection. Turning to the study itself: Women with histologically confirmed HPV16-related CIN3 or worse, 2 with invasive cancer, served as cases. Control women cleared a single incident HPV16 infection within 12 months.

The repertoire was sequenced with immunoSEQ multiplex PCR; TCRdb's copy has only in-frame clones and lacks some. The sample is made up of more than 40,000 clones, and the top ten hold around 0.98% of it. The CDR3 consists of 11 residues. Germline CDR1 is MNHNS and CDR2 is SASEGT. V lost 0 bases and J 6 bases, leaving 3 bases between the germline ends. This TCR derives from a woman aged 18-70 years with a cervical HPV16 infection that either progressed to CIN3+ or cleared (not recorded which). Source material: blood buffy coat. The rearrangement uses TRBV6-1 and TRBJ2-7; D is uncertain. CDR3 region: CASSEAREQYF. The CDR3 bases that were read are TGTGCCAGCAGTGAAGCCCGCGAG.